The 17 T cell receptor beta chains below all came from one sample that was sequenced in a study of vaccination and CD4 T cells after COVID-19. Sequencing of the DNA from cultured CD4+ T cells was carried out with the Oncomine TCR Beta short-read assay. From the PCR reads, TCRdb called clonotypes with MiXCR, one entry per CDR3 protein. The sample includes 14,000 to 15,000 distinct CDR3 sequences, about 48% of them seen just once. Treatment of the sample: approximately nine-day PBMC culture with coronavirus spike peptide pools or control peptides (ViraFEST assay). These receptors have no identified antigens. The sample taken for sequencing was CD4+ T cells from blood, cultured in vitro. Receptors originate from a human donor who had recovered from COVID-19.

This clonotype was counted a few times. This chain links TRBV11-3 with TRBJ2-7, with D tentatively TRBD2 (6 bases). V lost 5 bases and J 7 bases, leaving 21 bases between the germline ends. Looked up from germline, CDR1 is SGHNT and CDR2 is YENEEA. CDR3 length: 15 residues. CDR3 amino acids: CASSSRRGIGVEQYF. CDR3 in DNA: TGTGCCAGCAGCAGCAGACGGGGGATTGGTGTGGAGCAGTACTTC.

This sequence joins TRBV4-3 and TRBJ1-1; 9 bases are shared with TRBD1. The J segment lost 6 bases and the V segment lost 1 base, leaving 9 bases of the junction unmatched. Germline loops: CDR1 LGHNA, CDR2 YSLEER. This CDR3 contains 16 residues. CDR3 in DNA: TGCGCCAGCAGCCAAGGCCCGGGACAGGGCGGGGCTGAAGCTTTCTTT. Translation: CASSQGPGQGGAEAFF.

This clonotype was found a few times. The chain combines TRBV19 with TRBJ1-5; the D is unclear. The V and J ends lost 4 bases and 4 bases respectively, with 11 bases between them. The CDR3 has 14 residues. In germline, CDR1 is LNHDA, CDR2 SQIVND (reference sequence). CDR3 sequence (DNA): TGTGCCAGTAGTAATGTGGCGGGAAATCAGCCCCAGCATTTT. Translation gives CASSNVAGNQPQHF.

This clonotype showed up just a few times. The chain carries TRBV7-9 and TRBJ1-1; 7 bases fit TRBD1. V lost 6 bases to trimming and J lost 1 base; unmatched junction nucleotides: 5. This CDR3 spans 14 amino acids. Germline V gives CDR1 SEHNR, CDR2 FQNEAQ (reference sequence). The DNA of the CDR3 is TGTGCCAGCAGGACCGACAGGGCGAACACTGAAGCTTTCTTT. Encoded protein: CASRTDRANTEAFF.

The chain is built from TRBV11-3 and TRBJ1-4; no firm D call. V dropped 2 bases and J dropped 8 bases, with 9 bases sitting between them. The CDR3 extends over 13 amino acids. Looked up from germline, CDR1 is SGHNT and CDR2 is YENEEA. CDR3 loop: CASSLRSGEKLFF. Here the CDR3 DNA reads TGTGCCAGCAGCTTAAGGTCTGGCGAAAAACTGTTTTTT.

V usage is TRBV3-1 and J usage is TRBJ1-2, with 7 bases matching TRBD1. Trimming cost V 3 bases and J 5 bases; bases outside gene matches: 6. The germline V gene has CDR1 LGHDT and CDR2 YNNKEL (reference sequence). This CDR3 has 14 amino acids. The CDR3 DNA reads as TGTGCCAGCAGCCACAATCCACAGGGGTATGGCTACACCTTC. It specifies CASSHNPQGYGYTF.

This sequence joins TRBV6-1 and TRBJ1-5; TRBD1 is a possible D gene (6 bases). The CDR3 sequence is 14 residues long. V lost 6 bases to trimming and J lost 7 bases, with 16 bases between them. The germline CDR1 and CDR2 sequences are MNHNS and SASEGT. The CDR3 is CASSARGAGQPQHF. For the CDR3, the DNA is TGTGCCAGCAGCGCCCGGGGGGCGGGACAGCCCCAGCATTTT.

This chain uses TRBV5-1 with TRBJ1-1, with D unclear. Germline-derived CDR1 and CDR2 are SGHRS and YFSETQ. The CDR3 totals 14 residues. Trimming took off 0 bases at V and 4 bases at J, with 10 bases between the two ends. CDR3 protein: CASSLGTRATEAFF. The CDR3, as DNA: TGCGCCAGCAGCTTGGGTACCCGGGCCACTGAAGCTTTCTTT.

This clonotype was picked up a small number of times. This chain joins TRBV5-6 and TRBJ1-1; TRBD1 agrees at 7 bases. This CDR3 comprises 12 residues. V dropped 6 bases and J dropped 11; count of bases not matched to a gene: 10. Germline assignment: CDR1 SGHDT and CDR2 YYEEEE. CDR3 nucleotides: TGTGCCAGCACCCACGCACAGGGGTATGCTTTCTTT. Protein: CASTHAQGYAFF. The complete variable domain, with remaining parts taken from reference TRBV5-6 and TRBJ1-1, reads DAGVTQSPTHLIKTRGQQVTLRCSPKSGHDTVSWYQQALGQGPQFIFQYYEEEERQRGNFPDRFSGHQFPNYSSELNVNALLLGDSALYLCASTHAQGYAFFGQGTRLTVV.

This clonotype was seen only a few times. CDR3 sequence (DNA): TGTGCCAGCAGTCCGCGGGACACTCGGACAGATACGCAGTATTTT. As protein: CASSPRDTRTDTQYF. The rearrangement links TRBV27 to TRBJ2-3; D possibly uses TRBD1 or TRBD2 (6 bases each). The CDR3 loop spans 15 amino acids. CDR1 and CDR2 (germline): MNHEY, SMNVEV (reference sequence). V shed 5 bases and J shed 3 bases, with 15 bases lying between them.

The chain has TRBV6-5 and TRBJ1-3, with D unresolved. This CDR3 region has 14 residues. CDR1 and CDR2 (germline): MNHEY, SVGAGI. V was trimmed by 2 bases and J by 1 base, leaving 6 bases between them. The CDR3 nucleotides read TGTGCCAGCAGTTACGGTGTGTCTGGAAACACCATATATTTT. It encodes CASSYGVSGNTIYF.

The V gene is TRBV18, the J gene TRBJ2-7; no clear D. This CDR3 has 12 amino acids. Trimming shortened V by 3 bases and J by 0 bases, and 3 bases separated the two germline ends. Germline CDR1 and CDR2: KGHSH and LQKENI. CDR3 region: CASSPNSYEQYF. The CDR3, as DNA: TGTGCCAGCTCACCCAACTCCTACGAGCAGTACTTC.

The CDR3 bases are TGTGCCAGCAGTCTGGTCAGGTCCTACGAGCAGTACTTC. Translated: CASSLVRSYEQYF. J is TRBJ2-7 and V is TRBV6-2 or TRBV6-3; D unclear. CDR3 length: 13 residues. V was clipped by 5 bases and J by 1 base, with 9 bases between them. Looked up from germline, CDR1 is MNHEY and CDR2 is SVGEGT.

The genes are TRBV21-1 and TRBJ1-5. TRBV21-1 is annotated as a pseudogene. The CDR3 is 12 amino acids. This CDR3 reads CASSKAHQPQHF. The CDR3 bases are TGTGCCAGCAGCAAAGCCCATCAGCCCCAGCATTTT.

The gene calls are TRBV7-2 and TRBJ2-3, with TRBD2 matching over 7 bases. The CDR3 length is 14 residues. CDR1 is SGHTA, CDR2 FQGNSA, per germline. With 5 bases clipped from V and 1 base from J, the junction kept 3 bases outside the gene matches. CDR3 amino acids: CASSTRGGTDTQYF. CDR3 bases: TGTGCCAGCAGCACCCGGGGGGGCACAGATACGCAGTATTTT.

The table lists this clonotype with a count of one. The chain employs TRBV27 and TRBJ1-5, with 8 bases identical to TRBD1. The CDR3 has 14 residues. Looked up from germline, CDR1 is MNHEY and CDR2 is SMNVEV (reference sequence). Trimming at V came to 5 bases and at J to 6 bases, leaving 6 bases not matched to a gene. Here the CDR3 reads CASSRQGAAQPQHF. The CDR3 coding sequence is TGTGCCAGCAGTCGTCAGGGGGCGGCTCAGCCCCAGCATTTT.

The rearrangement uses TRBV12-3 or TRBV12-4 and TRBJ1-2; maybe TRBD1 (5 bases). This CDR3 has 13 residues. The ends were cut back, 7 bases at V and 5 bases at J, with 14 bases in the middle. The CDR3: CASTPSGEYGYTF. The CDR3 nucleotides are TGTGCCAGCACTCCATCGGGGGAATATGGCTACACCTTC.